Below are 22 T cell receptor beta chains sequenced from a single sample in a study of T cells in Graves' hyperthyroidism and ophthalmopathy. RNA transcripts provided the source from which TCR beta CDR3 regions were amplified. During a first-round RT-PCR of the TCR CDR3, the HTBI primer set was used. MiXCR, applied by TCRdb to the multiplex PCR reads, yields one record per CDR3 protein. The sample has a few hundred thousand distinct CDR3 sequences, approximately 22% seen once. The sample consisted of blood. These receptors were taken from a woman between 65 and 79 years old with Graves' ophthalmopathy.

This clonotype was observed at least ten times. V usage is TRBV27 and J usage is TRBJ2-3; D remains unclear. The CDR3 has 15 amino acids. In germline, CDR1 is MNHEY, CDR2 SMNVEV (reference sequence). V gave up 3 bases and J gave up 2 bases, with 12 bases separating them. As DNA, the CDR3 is TGTGCCAGCAGTTTTACGGGTTTTTCCACAGATACGCAGTATTTT. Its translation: CASSFTGFSTDTQYF.

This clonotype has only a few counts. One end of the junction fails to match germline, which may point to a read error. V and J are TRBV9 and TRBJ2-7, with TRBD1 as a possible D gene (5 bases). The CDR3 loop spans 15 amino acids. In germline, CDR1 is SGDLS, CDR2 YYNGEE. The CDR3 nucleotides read TGCGCCAGCAGCTTAATGGCAGGGATATTCCACGAGCAGTACTTC. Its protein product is CASSLMAGIFHEQYF.

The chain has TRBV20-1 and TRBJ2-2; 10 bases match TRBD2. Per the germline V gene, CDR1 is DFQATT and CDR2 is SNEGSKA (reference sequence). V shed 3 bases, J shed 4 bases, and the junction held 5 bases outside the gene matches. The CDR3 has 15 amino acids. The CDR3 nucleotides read TGCAGTGCTAGGTTAGCGGGAGGCGTCACCGGGGAGCTGTTTTTT. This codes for CSARLAGGVTGELFF.

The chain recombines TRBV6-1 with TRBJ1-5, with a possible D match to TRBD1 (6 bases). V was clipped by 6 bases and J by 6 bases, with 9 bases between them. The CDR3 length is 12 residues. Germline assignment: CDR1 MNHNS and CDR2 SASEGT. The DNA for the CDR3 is TGTGCCAGCAGCGCAGGGGCTCAGCCCCAGCATTTT. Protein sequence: CASSAGAQPQHF.

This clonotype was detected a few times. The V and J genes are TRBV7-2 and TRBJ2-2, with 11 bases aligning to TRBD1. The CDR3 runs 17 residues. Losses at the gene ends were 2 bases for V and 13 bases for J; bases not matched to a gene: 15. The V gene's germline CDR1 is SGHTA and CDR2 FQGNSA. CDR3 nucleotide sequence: TGTGCCAGCAGCTTACGACCTGGGACAGGGGGGACGGAGGGGCTGTTTTTT. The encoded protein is CASSLRPGTGGTEGLFF.

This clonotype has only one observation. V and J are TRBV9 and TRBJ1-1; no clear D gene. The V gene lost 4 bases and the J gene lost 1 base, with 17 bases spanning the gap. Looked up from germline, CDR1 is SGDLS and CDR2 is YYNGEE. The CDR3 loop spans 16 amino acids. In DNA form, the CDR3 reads TGTGCCAGCAGCCCCTTAAGGGAGGTTAGGAACACTGAAGCTTTCTTT. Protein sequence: CASSPLREVRNTEAFF.

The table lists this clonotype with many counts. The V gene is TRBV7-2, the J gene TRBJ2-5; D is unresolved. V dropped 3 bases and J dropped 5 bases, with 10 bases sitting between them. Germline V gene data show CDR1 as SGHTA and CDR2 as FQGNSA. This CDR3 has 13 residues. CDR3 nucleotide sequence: TGTGCCAGCAGCTTGGAGCGCCCGGAGACCCAGTACTTC. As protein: CASSLERPETQYF.

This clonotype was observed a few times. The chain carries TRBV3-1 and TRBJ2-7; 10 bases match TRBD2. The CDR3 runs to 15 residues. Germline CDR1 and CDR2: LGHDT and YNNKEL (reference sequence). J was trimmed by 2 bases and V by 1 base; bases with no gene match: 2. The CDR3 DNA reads TGTGCCAGCAGCCAAGGGCTAGCGGGGGCCTACGAGCAGTACTTC. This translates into CASSQGLAGAYEQYF.

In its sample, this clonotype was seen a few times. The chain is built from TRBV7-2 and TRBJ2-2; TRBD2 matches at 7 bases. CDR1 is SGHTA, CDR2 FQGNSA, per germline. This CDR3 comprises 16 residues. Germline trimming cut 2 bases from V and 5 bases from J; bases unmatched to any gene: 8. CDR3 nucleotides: TGTGCCAGCAGCTTAATGGCGGGAGCTCGGACCGGGGAGCTGTTTTTT. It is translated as CASSLMAGARTGELFF.

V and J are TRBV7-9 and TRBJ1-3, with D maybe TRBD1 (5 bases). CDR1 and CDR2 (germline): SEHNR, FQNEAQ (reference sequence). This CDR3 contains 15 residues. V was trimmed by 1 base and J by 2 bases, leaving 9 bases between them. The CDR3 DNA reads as TGTGCCAGCAGCTTAGATGGGGCGACTGGAAACACCATATATTTT. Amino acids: CASSLDGATGNTIYF.

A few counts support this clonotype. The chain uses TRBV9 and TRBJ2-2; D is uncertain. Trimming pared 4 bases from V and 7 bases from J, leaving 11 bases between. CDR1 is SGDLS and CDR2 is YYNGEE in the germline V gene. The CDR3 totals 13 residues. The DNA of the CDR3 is TGTGCCAGCAGCACCCAAATGATCGGGGAGCTGTTTTTT. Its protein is CASSTQMIGELFF.

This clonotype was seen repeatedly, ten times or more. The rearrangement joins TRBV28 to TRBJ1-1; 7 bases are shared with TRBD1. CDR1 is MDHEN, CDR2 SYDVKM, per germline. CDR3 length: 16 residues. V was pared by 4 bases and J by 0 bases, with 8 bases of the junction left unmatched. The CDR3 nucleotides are TGTGCCAGCAGTTCACGAGGGGGCTATATGAACACTGAAGCTTTCTTT. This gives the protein CASSSRGGYMNTEAFF.

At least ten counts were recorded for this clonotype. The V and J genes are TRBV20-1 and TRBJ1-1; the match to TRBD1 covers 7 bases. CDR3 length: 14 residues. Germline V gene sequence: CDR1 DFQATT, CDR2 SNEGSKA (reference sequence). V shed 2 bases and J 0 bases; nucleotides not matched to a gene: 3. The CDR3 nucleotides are TGCAGTGCTAGAAAGGGGGCGATGAACACTGAAGCTTTCTTT. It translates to CSARKGAMNTEAFF.

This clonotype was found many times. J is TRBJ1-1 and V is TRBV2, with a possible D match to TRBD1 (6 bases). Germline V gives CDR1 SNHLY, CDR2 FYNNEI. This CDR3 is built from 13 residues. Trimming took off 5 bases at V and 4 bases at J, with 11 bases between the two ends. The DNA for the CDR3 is TGTGCCAGCAGTCGGACAGTGCCCACTGAAGCTTTCTTT. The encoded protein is CASSRTVPTEAFF.

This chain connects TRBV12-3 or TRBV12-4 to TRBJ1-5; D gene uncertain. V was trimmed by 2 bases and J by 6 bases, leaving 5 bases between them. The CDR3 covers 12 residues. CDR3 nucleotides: TGTGCCAGCAGTTTAAATGTTCAGCCCCAGCATTTT. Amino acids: CASSLNVQPQHF.

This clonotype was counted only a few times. CDR3 nucleotide sequence: TGTGCCACCAGCAGGGACATATCCTACGAGCAGTACTTC. It is translated as CATSRDISYEQYF. V gene TRBV15 combines with J gene TRBJ2-7, with D perhaps matching TRBD1 (5 bases). V was shortened by 3 bases and J by 1 base, with 7 bases between the two germline ends. The germline V gene encodes CDR1 LNHNV and CDR2 YYDKDF (reference sequence). CDR3 size: 13 residues. Together with reference TRBV15 and TRBJ2-7, the CDR3 gives the full variable domain: DAMVIQNPRYQVTQFGKPVTLSCSQTLNHNVMYWYQQKSSQAPKLLFHYYDKDFNNEADTPDNFQSRRPNTSFCFLDIRSPGLGDTAMYLCATSRDISYEQYFGPGTRLTVT.

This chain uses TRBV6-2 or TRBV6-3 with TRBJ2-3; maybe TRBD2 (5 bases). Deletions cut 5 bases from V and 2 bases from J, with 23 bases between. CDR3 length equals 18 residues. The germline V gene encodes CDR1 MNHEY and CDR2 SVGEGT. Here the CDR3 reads CASSPVDGGWEITDTQYF. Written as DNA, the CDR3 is TGTGCCAGCAGTCCCGTGGACGGTGGGTGGGAGATCACAGATACGCAGTATTTT.

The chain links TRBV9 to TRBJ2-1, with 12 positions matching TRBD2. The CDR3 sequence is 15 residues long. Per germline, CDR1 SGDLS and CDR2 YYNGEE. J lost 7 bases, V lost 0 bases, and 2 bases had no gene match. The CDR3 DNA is TGTGCCAGCAGCGTAGAGACTAGCGGGAGAAATGAGCAGTTCTTC. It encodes CASSVETSGRNEQFF.

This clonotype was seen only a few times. The CDR3 sequence: CASSYLQRVNSYEQYF. The CDR3 bases are TGTGCCAGCAGTTACCTACAGCGGGTAAACTCCTACGAGCAGTACTTC. The V call is TRBV6-2 or TRBV6-3, the J call TRBJ2-7; D is perhaps TRBD2 (6 bases). The germline V gene has CDR1 MNHEY and CDR2 SVGEGT. This CDR3 contains 16 residues. Deletions cut 2 bases from V and 0 bases from J, with 14 bases between.

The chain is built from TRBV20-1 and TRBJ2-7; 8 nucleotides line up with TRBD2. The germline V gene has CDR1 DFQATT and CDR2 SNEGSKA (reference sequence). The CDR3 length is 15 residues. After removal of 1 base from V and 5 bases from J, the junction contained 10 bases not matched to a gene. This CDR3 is CSARVASGRGDEQYF. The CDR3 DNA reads TGCAGTGCTAGAGTCGCGAGCGGGAGAGGAGACGAGCAGTACTTC.

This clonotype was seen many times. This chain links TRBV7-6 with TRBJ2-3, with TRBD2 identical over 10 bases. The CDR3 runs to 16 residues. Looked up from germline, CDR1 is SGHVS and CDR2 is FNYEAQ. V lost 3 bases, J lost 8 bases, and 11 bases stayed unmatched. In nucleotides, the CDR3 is TGTGCCAGCAGCTTCGGACTAGCGGAGGTACAGGGTACGCAGTATTTT. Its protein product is CASSFGLAEVQGTQYF.

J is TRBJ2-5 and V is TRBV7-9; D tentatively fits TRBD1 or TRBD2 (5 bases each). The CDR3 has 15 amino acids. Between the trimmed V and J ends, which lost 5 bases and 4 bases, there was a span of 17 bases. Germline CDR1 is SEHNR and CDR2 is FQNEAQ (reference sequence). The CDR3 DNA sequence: TGTGCCAGCAGCGTGGGGGACGGACGGACAGAGACCCAGTACTTC. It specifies CASSVGDGRTETQYF.